The sequence of this TCR beta chain was determined in a study of blood T cell repertoires in COVID-19. Repertoires were generated with immunoSEQ multiplex PCR, while TCRdb's copy carries only in-frame clones and drops some. The sample carries about 440,000 clones, around nine tenths recorded once. The CDR3 runs to 17 residues. Germline V gene sequence: CDR1 SGHNT, CDR2 YYREEE (reference sequence). Losses at the gene ends were 0 bases for V and 6 bases for J; bases not matched to a gene: 11. The TCR was taken from a woman younger than 45 with acute or convalescent COVID-19. The rearrangement links TRBV5-4 to TRBJ2-4; the match to TRBD2 covers 8 bases. Sequenced: peripheral blood. CDR3 sequence (DNA): TGTGCCAGCAGCTTGGCCGAGCTGCGGGGGGCGGCAAACATTCAGTACTTC. Protein: CASSLAELRGAANIQYF.